This entry lists 8 T cell receptor beta chains sequenced from one sample in a study of cytomegalovirus exposure and HLA in healthy donors. It was with 60 Vbeta and 13 Jbeta primers that the PCR ran. Measured with immunoSEQ multiplex PCR; TCRdb has only the in-frame clones, and not every one. The table has approximately 200,000 clones, roughly 85% seen once; the top ten hold under 3%. Sequences were obtained from PBMCs. Every receptor here comes from a woman aged 50 to 65 in good health and CMV-seronegative.

This rearrangement joins TRBV29-1 to TRBJ1-1; D unclear. CDR1 is SQVTM, CDR2 ANQGSEA, per germline. The CDR3 length is 13 residues. V dropped 5 bases and J dropped 0 bases, with 10 bases sitting between them. The CDR3 loop reads CSVRVAMNTEAFF. In nucleotides, the CDR3 is TGCAGCGTTCGGGTAGCTATGAACACTGAAGCTTTCTTT.

This sequence joins TRBV19 and TRBJ2-5; possible D gene TRBD2, 6 bases. CDR3 length: 17 amino acids. The V end was cut by 5 bases, the J end by 3 bases, with 22 bases between. Germline lookup yields CDR1 LNHDA and CDR2 SQIVND (reference sequence). CDR3: CASSPFSRTGDKETQYF. The CDR3 DNA reads TGTGCCAGTAGTCCTTTTTCCCGGACGGGAGATAAAGAGACCCAGTACTTC.

The J gene is TRBJ2-2, the V gene TRBV27, with 10 bases lining up with TRBD2. V dropped 4 bases and J dropped 1; count of bases not matched to a gene: 3. The V gene's germline CDR1 is MNHEY and CDR2 SMNVEV (reference sequence). The CDR3 consists of 16 residues. Here the CDR3 DNA reads TGTGCCAGCAGTTACCCTAGCGGGGGGAACACCGGGGAGCTGTTTTTT. Protein product: CASSYPSGGNTGELFF.

The genes are TRBV28 and TRBJ1-5, with D perhaps TRBD1 (6 bases). V was shortened by 5 bases and J by 5 bases, with 13 bases between the two germline ends. This CDR3 region has 14 residues. The germline V gene has CDR1 MDHEN and CDR2 SYDVKM. CDR3 residues: CASSHYRDDQPQHF. As DNA, the CDR3 is TGTGCCAGCAGTCATTACAGGGACGATCAGCCCCAGCATTTT.

Concerning this clone: The junction departs from germline at one end; a sequencing error may be responsible. The chain recombines TRBV7-7 with TRBJ2-5; the D gene is possibly TRBD1 (6 bases). The CDR3 contains 13 residues. Germline V gene sequence: CDR1 SSHAT, CDR2 FNYEAQ (reference sequence). CDR3 nucleotides: TGTGCCACACAACATGGGGGACAAGAGGCCCAGTACTTC. Translated: CATQHGGQEAQYF.

The chain is built from TRBV6-4 and TRBJ2-3; 7 nucleotides agree with TRBD2. Germline V gene sequence: CDR1 MRHNA, CDR2 SNTAGT. The CDR3 runs 14 residues. V shed 4 bases and J 3 bases; nucleotides not matched to a gene: 4. The CDR3, as DNA: TGTGCCAGCAGTGCGCGGGAGTCAACAGATACGCAGTATTTT. Protein: CASSARESTDTQYF.

This chain uses TRBV29-1 with TRBJ2-3, with TRBD2 as a possible D gene (5 bases). The V end lost 3 bases, the J end lost 10 bases, and 17 bases lay between the germline ends. Looked up from germline, CDR1 is SQVTM and CDR2 is ANQGSEA. CDR3 length: 13 amino acids. CDR3 DNA sequence: TGCAGCGTTGAGGAGAACACTAGTCTGTCGCAGTATTTT. This sequence encodes CSVEENTSLSQYF.

The CDR3 DNA sequence: TGCAGTGCCAATGGACTGCTCGAGCAGTACTTC. Translation: CSANGLLEQYF. This chain links TRBV20-1 with TRBJ2-7; TRBD2 is a possible D gene (5 bases). Germline V gene lookup returns CDR1 DFQATT and CDR2 SNEGSKA (reference sequence). This CDR3 comprises 11 residues. The ends were cut back, 6 bases at V and 6 bases at J, with 12 bases in the middle.